This T cell receptor (beta chain) was recorded in a study of T cells expressing NK-cell markers. This CDR3 is 12 amino acids long. Germline V gene lookup returns CDR1 LGHDT and CDR2 YNNKEL (reference sequence). TCRdb reworked the 5' RACE reads into one entry per CDR3 protein, no DNA. Reported are about 390,000 distinct CDR3 sequences; the ten largest clones contain roughly a tenth. The sequencing input was blood T cells: a sorted CD56 or NKG2C T cell subset, CD4+ or CD8+ T cells, or bulk PBMC T cells (not recorded which). The sequence derives from a woman between 45 and 65 years old in good health. The chain couples TRBV3-1 to TRBJ1-2; no DNA is available, so the TRBD1 call from TCRdb remains unchecked. The CDR3 reads CASSQRGSAYTF.